A single sample gave rise to the 2 T cell receptor beta chains below, sequenced in a study of blood T cell repertoires in COVID-19. Only in-frame clones appear in the TCRdb table, and some are missing; sequencing was by immunoSEQ multiplex PCR. The sample includes about 49,000 clones, 80% to 85% of them seen just once. The sample consisted of peripheral blood. All receptors derive from a man aged 50 to 60 with acute or convalescent COVID-19.

The CDR3 DNA reads TGTGCCAGCAGTTCGACAGGGGGACTTTACGAGCAGTACTTC. It codes for CASSSTGGLYEQYF. J is TRBJ2-7 and V is TRBV27, with 9 nucleotides matching TRBD1. The V gene end was trimmed by 4 bases and the J gene end by 4 bases; junction bases not matched to a gene: 5. Per germline, CDR1 MNHEY and CDR2 SMNVEV (reference sequence). The CDR3 runs to 14 residues.

The chain uses TRBV3-1 (or the pseudogene TRBV3-2) and TRBJ1-4; D remains unclear. CDR1 is LGHDT and CDR2 is YNNKEL in the germline V gene (reference sequence). CDR3 length equals 13 residues. V lost 4 bases and J lost 12, with 15 bases in between. In DNA, the CDR3 is TGTGCCAGCAGCCCAGACCCGAGCCTCGAACTGTTTTTT. Amino acids: CASSPDPSLELFF.